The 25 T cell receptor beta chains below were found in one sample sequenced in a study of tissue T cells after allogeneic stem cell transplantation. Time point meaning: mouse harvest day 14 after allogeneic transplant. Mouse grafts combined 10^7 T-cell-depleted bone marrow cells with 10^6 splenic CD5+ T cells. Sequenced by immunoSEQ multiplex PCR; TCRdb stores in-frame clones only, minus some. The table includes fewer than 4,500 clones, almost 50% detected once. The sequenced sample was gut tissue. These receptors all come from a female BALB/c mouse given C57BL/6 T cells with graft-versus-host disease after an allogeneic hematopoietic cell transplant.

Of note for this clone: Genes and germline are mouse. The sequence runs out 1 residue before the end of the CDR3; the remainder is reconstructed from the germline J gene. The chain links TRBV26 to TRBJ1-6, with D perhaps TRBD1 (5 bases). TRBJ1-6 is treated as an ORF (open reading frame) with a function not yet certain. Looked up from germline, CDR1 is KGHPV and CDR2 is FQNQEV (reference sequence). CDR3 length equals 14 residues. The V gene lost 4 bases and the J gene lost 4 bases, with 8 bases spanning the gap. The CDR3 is CASSPGPYNSPLYF. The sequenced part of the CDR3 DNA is TGTGCCAGCAGTCCGGGACCTTATAATTCGCCCCTCTAC.

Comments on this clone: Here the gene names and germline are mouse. The CDR3 protein is CASGGQGAQTLYF. CDR3 DNA, as far as it was read: TGTGCCAGCGGTGGGCAGGGGGCGCAGACGCTGTAT. The rearrangement uses TRBV13-2 and TRBJ2-3, with 8 bases aligning to TRBD1. The DNA ends 1 residue before the CDR3 does, and the rest of the CDR3 is filled in from the germline J gene. The CDR3 covers 13 residues. With 3 bases clipped from V and 9 bases from J, the junction kept 6 bases outside the gene matches. CDR1 NNHNN and CDR2 SYGAGS come from the germline V gene (reference sequence).

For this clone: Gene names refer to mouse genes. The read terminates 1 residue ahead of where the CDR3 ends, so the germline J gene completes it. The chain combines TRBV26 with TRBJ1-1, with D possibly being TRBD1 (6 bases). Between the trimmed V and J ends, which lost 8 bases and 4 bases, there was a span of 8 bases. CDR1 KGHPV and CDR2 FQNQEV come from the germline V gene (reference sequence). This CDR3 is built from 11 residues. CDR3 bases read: TGTGCCAGCCACAGGGCCACAGAAGTCTTC. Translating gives CASHRATEVF. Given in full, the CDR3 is CASHRATEVFF.

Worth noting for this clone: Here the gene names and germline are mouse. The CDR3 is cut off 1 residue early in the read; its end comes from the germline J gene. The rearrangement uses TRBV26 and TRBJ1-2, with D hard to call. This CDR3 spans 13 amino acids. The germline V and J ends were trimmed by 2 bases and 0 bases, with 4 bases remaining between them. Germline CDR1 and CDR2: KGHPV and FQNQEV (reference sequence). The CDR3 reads CASSLAANSDYTF. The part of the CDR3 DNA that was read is TGTGCCAGCAGTCTGGCAGCAAACTCCGACTACACC. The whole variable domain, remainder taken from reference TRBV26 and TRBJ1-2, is NSKVIQTPRYLVKGQGQKAKMRCIPEKGHPVVFWYQQNKNNEFKFLINFQNQEVLQQIDMTEKRFSAECPSNSPCSLEIQSSEAGDSALYLCASSLAANSDYTFGSGTRLLVI.

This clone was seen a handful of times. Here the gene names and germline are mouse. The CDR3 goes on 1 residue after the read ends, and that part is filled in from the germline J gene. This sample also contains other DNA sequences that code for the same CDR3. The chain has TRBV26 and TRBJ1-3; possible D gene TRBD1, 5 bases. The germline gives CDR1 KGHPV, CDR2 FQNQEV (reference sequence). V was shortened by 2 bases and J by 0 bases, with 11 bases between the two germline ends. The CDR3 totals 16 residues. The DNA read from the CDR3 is TGTGCCAGCAGTCTGAGGGACTTAAATTCTGGAAATACGCTCTAT. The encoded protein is CASSLRDLNSGNTLY. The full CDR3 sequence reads CASSLRDLNSGNTLYF.

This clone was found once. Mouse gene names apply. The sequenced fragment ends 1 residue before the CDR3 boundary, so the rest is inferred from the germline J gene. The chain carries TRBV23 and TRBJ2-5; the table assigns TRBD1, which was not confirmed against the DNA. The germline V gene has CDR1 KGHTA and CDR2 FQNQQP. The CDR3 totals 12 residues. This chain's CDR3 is CSSSQQGDTQYF. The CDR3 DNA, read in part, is TGCTCCAGCAGTCAACAGGGAGACACCCAGTAC.

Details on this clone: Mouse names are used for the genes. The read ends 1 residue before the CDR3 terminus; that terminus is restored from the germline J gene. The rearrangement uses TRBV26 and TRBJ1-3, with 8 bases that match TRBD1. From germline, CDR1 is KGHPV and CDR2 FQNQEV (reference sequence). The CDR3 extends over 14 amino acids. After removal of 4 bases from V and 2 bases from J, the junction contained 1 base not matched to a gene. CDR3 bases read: TGTGCCAGCAGTCCACAGGGGGCTGGAAATACGCTCTAT. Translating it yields CASSPQGAGNTLY. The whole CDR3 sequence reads CASSPQGAGNTLYF.

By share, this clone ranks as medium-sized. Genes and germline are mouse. CDR3 region: CASSTGVSYEQYF. The CDR3 bases that were read are TGTGCCAGCAGCACAGGGGTGTCCTATGAACAGTAC. V is TRBV3 and J is TRBJ2-7; 7 bases are a match to TRBD1. The read comes to an end 1 residue before the CDR3 does, leaving the germline J gene to fill in the end. The germline V gene encodes CDR1 SNHLY and CDR2 FYNGKV (reference sequence). The CDR3 is 13 residues long. V lost 5 bases to trimming and J lost 1 base; unmatched junction nucleotides: 2.

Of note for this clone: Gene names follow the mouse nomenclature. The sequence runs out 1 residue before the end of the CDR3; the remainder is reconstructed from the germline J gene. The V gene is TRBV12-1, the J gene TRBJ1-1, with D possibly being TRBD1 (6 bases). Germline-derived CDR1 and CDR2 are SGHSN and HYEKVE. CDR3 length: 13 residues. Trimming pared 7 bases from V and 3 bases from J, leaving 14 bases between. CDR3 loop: CASSRGRDTEVFF. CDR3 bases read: TGTGCCAGTTCCAGGGGTCGGGACACAGAAGTCTTC.

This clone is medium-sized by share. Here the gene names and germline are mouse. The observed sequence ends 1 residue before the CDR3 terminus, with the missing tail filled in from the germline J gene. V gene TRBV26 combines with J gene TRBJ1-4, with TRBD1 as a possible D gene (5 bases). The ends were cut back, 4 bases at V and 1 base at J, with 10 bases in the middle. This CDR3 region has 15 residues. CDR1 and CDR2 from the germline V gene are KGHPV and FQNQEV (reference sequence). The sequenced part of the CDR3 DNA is TGTGCCAGCAGTCCTCAGGGAGCTTCCAACGAAAGATTATTT. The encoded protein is CASSPQGASNERLF. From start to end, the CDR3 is CASSPQGASNERLFF.

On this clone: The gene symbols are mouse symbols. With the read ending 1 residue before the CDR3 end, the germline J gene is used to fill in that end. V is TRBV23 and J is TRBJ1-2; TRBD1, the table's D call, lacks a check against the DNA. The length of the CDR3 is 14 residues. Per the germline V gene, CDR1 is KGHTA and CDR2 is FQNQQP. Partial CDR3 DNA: TGCTCCAGCAGTCACGACAGGAAAAACTCCGACTACACC. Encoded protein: CSSSHDRKNSDYT. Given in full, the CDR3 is CSSSHDRKNSDYTF.

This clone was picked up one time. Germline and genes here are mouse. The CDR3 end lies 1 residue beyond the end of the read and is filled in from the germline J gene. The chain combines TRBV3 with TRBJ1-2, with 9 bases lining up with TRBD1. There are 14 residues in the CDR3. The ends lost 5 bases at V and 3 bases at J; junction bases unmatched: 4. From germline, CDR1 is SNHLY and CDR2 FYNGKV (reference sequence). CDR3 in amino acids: CASSNRDRDSDYTF. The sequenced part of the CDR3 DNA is TGTGCCAGCAGCAACCGGGACAGGGACTCCGACTACACC.

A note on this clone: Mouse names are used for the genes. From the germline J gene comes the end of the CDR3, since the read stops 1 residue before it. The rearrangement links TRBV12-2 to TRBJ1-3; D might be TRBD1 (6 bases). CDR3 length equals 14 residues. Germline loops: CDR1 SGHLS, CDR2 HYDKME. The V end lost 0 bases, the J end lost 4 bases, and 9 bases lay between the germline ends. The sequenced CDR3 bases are TGTGCCAGCTCTCTCCACAGGGAAGGAAATACGCTCTAT. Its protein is CASSLHREGNTLY. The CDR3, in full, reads CASSLHREGNTLYF. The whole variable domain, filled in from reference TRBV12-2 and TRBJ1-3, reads NSGVVQSPRYIIKGKGERSILKCIPISGHLSVAWYQQTQGQELKFFIQHYDKMERDKGNLPSRFSVQQFDDYHSEMNMSALELEDSAVYFCASSLHREGNTLYFGEGSRLIVV.

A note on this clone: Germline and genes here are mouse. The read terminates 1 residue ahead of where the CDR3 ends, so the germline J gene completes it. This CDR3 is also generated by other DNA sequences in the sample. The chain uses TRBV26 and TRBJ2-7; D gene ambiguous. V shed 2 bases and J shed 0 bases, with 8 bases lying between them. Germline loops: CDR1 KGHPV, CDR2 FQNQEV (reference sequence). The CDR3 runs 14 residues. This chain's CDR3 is CASSLPSSSYEQYF. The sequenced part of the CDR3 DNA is TGTGCCAGCAGTCTGCCCTCAAGCTCCTATGAACAGTAC.

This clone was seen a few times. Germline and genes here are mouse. The sequenced CDR3 bases are TGTGCCACCTCGCCAGGGTTTTCTGGAAATACGCTCTAT. Protein: CATSPGFSGNTLY. The entire CDR3 protein is CATSPGFSGNTLYF. The V gene is TRBV19, the J gene TRBJ1-3; D may be TRBD1 (5 bases). With the read ending 1 residue before the CDR3 end, the germline J gene is used to fill in that end. The CDR3 has 14 amino acids. Germline V gene data show CDR1 as FNHDT and CDR2 as SITEND (reference sequence). The V end was cut by 9 bases, the J end by 0 bases, with 13 bases between.

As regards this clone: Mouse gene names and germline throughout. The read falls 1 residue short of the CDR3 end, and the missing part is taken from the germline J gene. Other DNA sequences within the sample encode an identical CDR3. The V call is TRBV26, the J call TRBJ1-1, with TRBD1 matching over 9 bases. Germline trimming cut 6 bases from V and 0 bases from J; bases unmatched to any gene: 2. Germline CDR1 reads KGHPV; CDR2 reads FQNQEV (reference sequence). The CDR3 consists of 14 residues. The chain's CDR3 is CASSRQGANTEVFF. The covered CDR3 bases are TGTGCCAGCAGCAGACAGGGGGCAAACACAGAAGTCTTC.

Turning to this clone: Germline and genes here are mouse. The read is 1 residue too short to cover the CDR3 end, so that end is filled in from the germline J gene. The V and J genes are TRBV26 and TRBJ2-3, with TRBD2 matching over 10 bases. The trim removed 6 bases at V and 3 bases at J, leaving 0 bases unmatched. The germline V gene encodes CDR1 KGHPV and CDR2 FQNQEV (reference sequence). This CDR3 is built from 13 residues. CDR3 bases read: TGTGCCAGCAGCTGGGGGGGCGCAGAAACGCTGTAT. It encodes CASSWGGAETLY. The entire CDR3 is CASSWGGAETLYF.

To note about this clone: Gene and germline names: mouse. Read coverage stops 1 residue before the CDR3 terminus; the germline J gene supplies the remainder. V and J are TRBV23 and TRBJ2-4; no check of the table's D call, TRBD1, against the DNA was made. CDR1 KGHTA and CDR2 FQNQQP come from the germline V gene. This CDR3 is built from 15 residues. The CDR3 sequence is CSSSQSTGGKNTLYF. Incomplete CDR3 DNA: TGCTCCAGCAGTCAATCGACAGGGGGCAAAAACACCTTGTAC. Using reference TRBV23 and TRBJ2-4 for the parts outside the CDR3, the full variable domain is DAAVTQKPRYLIKMKGQEAEMKCIPEKGHTAVFWYQQKQSKELKFLIYFQNQQPLDQIDMVKERFSAVCPSSSLCSLGIRTCEAEDSALYLCSSSQSTGGKNTLYFGAGTRLSVL.

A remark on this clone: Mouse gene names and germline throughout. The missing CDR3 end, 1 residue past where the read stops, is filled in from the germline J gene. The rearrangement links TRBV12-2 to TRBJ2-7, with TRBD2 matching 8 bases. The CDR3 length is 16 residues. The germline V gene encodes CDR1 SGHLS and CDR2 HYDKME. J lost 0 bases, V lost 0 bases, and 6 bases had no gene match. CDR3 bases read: TGTGCCAGCTCTCTCGAACTGGGGGTTTTCTCCTATGAACAGTAC. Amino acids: CASSLELGVFSYEQY. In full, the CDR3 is CASSLELGVFSYEQYF.

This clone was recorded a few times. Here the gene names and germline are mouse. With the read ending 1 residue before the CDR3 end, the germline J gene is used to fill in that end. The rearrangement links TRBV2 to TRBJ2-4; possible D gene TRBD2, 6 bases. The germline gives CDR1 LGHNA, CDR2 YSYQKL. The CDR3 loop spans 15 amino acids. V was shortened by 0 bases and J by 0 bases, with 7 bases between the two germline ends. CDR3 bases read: TGTGCCAGCAGCCAAGAGGGGGGAAGTCAAAACACCTTGTAC. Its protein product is CASSQEGGSQNTLY. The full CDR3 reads CASSQEGGSQNTLYF.

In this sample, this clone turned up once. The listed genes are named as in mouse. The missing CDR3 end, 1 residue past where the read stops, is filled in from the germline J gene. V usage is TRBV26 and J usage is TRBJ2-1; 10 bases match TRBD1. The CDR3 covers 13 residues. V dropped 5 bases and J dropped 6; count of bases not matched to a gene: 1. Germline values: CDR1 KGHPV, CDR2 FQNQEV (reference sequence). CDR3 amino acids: CASSWDRGAEQFF. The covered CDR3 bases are TGTGCCAGCAGTTGGGACAGGGGTGCTGAGCAGTTC.

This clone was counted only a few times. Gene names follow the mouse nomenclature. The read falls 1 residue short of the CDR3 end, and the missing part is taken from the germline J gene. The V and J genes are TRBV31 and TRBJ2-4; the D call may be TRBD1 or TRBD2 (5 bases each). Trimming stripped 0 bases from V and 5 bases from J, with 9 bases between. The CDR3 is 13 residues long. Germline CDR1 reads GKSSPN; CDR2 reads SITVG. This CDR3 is CAWSLRGPNTLYF. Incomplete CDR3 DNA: TGTGCCTGGAGTCTTCGGGGCCCAAACACCTTGTAC.

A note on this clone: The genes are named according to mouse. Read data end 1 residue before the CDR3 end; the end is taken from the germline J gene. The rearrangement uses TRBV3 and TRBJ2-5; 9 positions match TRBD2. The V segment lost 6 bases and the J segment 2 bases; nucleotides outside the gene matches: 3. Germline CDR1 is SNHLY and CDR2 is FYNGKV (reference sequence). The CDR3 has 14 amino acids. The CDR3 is CASRRTGAQDTQYF. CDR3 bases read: TGTGCCAGCAGAAGGACTGGGGCCCAAGACACCCAGTAC.

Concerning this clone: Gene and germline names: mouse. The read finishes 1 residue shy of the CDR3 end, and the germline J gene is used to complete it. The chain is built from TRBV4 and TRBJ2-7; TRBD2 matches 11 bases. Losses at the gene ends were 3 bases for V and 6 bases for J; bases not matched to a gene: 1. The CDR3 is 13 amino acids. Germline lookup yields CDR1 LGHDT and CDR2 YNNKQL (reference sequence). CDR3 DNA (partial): TGTGCCAGCAGCTATGACTGGGGGGGTGAACAGTAC. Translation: CASSYDWGGEQY. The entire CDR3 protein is CASSYDWGGEQYF.

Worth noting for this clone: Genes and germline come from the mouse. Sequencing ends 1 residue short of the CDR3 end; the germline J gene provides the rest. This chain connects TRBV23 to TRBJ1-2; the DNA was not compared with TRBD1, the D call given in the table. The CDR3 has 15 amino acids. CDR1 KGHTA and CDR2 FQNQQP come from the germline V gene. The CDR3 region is CSSSPGQGANSDYTF. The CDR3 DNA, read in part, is TGCTCCAGCAGTCCAGGACAGGGGGCAAACTCCGACTACACC.